One and the same sample provided the 14 T cell receptor beta chains below, sequenced in a study of monozygotic twins with inflammatory bowel disease. TCRdb reprocessed the 5' RACE reads; each CDR3 protein has one entry and no DNA is given. This sample contains some 400,000 distinct CDR3 sequences. The sample comprised blood. Every receptor here comes from a human donor with ulcerative colitis or Crohn's disease, or a healthy co-twin of an affected twin (not recorded which).

The chain links TRBV11-2 to TRBJ2-2. This CDR3 is built from 12 residues. Per the germline V gene, CDR1 is SGHAT and CDR2 is FQNNGV. CDR3 loop: CAIGLGTGELFF.

The rearrangement joins TRBV29-1 to TRBJ2-1; TCRdb selects TRBD2, and the lack of DNA leaves this call unchecked. The CDR3 runs to 14 residues. Per the germline V gene, CDR1 is SQVTM and CDR2 is ANQGSEA. CDR3 region: CSVEKIAGGNEQFF.

The chain combines TRBV12-3 or TRBV12-4 with TRBJ1-2; TCRdb lists TRBD1, though no DNA is available to test this call. The length of the CDR3 is 12 residues. This CDR3 reads CASSLDSYGYTF.

The chain joins TRBV12-3 or TRBV12-4 to TRBJ2-2; TCRdb picks TRBD1, but there is no DNA to check that call. This CDR3 has 18 amino acids. The CDR3 spells CASSLASPQGSNTGELFF.

The chain recombines TRBV21-1 with TRBJ2-3; with no DNA, the TCRdb D assignment of TRBD2 cannot be verified. TRBV21-1 is a pseudogene. The CDR3 sequence is 11 residues long. The CDR3 region is CASRDRRTQYF.

This rearrangement joins TRBV20-1 to TRBJ1-4; no DNA is available, so the TRBD1 call from TCRdb remains unchecked. Germline CDR1 is DFQATT and CDR2 is SNEGSKA (reference sequence). CDR3 length equals 15 residues. The CDR3 sequence: CSARYRGGTNEKLFF.

The J gene is TRBJ2-1, the V gene TRBV6-2 or TRBV6-3; no DNA is available, so the TRBD1 call from TCRdb remains unchecked. Germline CDR1 reads MNHEY; CDR2 reads SVGEGT. The CDR3 extends over 12 amino acids. Here the CDR3 reads CASSQTATEQFF.

The V call is TRBV18, the J call TRBJ2-5. The CDR3 spans 13 residues. In germline, CDR1 is KGHSH, CDR2 LQKENI. The CDR3: CASSPDIQETQYF. The full variable domain, in which reference TRBV18 and TRBJ2-5 provide the parts outside the CDR3, is NAGVMQNPRHLVRRRGQEARLRCSPMKGHSHVYWYRQLPEEGLKFMVYLQKENIIDESGMPKERFSAEFPKEGPSILRIQQVVRGDSAAYFCASSPDIQETQYFGPGTRLLVL.

The chain joins TRBV7-6 to TRBJ2-7; the D call of TRBD2 rests on TCRdb alone, since no DNA is present to check it. This CDR3 has 13 amino acids. CDR1 SGHVS and CDR2 FNYEAQ come from the germline V gene. The CDR3: CASSLESGYEQYF.

The genes are TRBV7-3 and TRBJ2-2. This CDR3 is built from 16 residues. Germline V CDR1 and CDR2: SGHTA, FQGTGA. This CDR3 reads CASSLGLRANTGELFF.

The gene calls are TRBV5-5 and TRBJ1-1; TCRdb's assignment of TRBD1 cannot be checked, as there is no DNA. The germline gives CDR1 SGHKS, CDR2 YYEKEE (reference sequence). The CDR3 spans 13 residues. CDR3 amino acids: CASSSDRGVRAFF.

The chain is built from TRBV5-1 and TRBJ2-1; TCRdb calls TRBD2, which cannot be checked without DNA. Per germline, CDR1 SGHRS and CDR2 YFSETQ. The CDR3 runs 17 residues. The CDR3 protein is CASGPKLSGDTKNEQFF.

The gene calls are TRBV20-1 and TRBJ1-1; the D call of TRBD1 rests on TCRdb alone, since no DNA is present to check it. Germline lookup yields CDR1 DFQATT and CDR2 SNEGSKA (reference sequence). The CDR3 sequence is 13 residues long. Here the CDR3 reads CSAAGTENTEAFF.

V gene TRBV5-4 combines with J gene TRBJ1-2; without DNA, the TCRdb call of TRBD1 cannot be checked. There are 15 residues in the CDR3. CDR1 and CDR2 from the germline V gene are SGHNT and YYREEE (reference sequence). CDR3: CASRTGQGRNYGYTF.